The T cell receptor beta chain described here comes from a study of regulatory T cells in long-lasting Graves disease. Libraries of TCR beta came from iRepertoire HTBI primers plus Arm-PCR of CDR3 regions. TCRdb processed the multiplex PCR reads anew with MiXCR; each CDR3 protein has one entry. There are around 430,000 distinct CDR3 sequences in the sample; less than 25% occur only once, and approximately 14% lies in the top ten. This clonotype turned up a few times. This CDR3 comprises 14 residues. Germline V gives CDR1 SGHTA, CDR2 FQGNSA. Trimming pared 5 bases from V and 6 bases from J, leaving 14 bases between. Time point: persistent/refractory GD, antithyroid drugs over 5 years with positive TRAb. Scientists built the TCR library using RNA that was extracted from PBMCs.

The clonotype originates from a female donor with Graves disease. The sample consisted of peripheral blood mononuclear cells (PBMCs), taken when the disease was refractory, from a patient treated with antithyroid drugs. This sequence joins TRBV7-2 and TRBJ1-5, with no clear D. The CDR3 nucleotides are TGTGCCAGCAGCCCCAGTCTCGCTGGTCAGCCCCAGCATTTT. It specifies CASSPSLAGQPQHF.